Below, 23 T cell receptor beta chains from the same sample are listed, as sequenced in a study of blood T cell repertoires in COVID-19. Profiled with immunoSEQ multiplex PCR; TCRdb holds only in-frame clones, not every one. The sample yields about 43,000 clones, around 86% seen once. The material sequenced was peripheral blood. Receptors were obtained from a human donor in a cohort sampled during active COVID-19.

The chain combines TRBV20-1 with TRBJ2-1; D gene unclear. V was shortened by 3 bases and J by 0 bases, with 6 bases between the two germline ends. This CDR3 has 13 residues. Germline CDR1 is DFQATT and CDR2 is SNEGSKA (reference sequence). The CDR3, as DNA: TGCAGTGCTAGTCCTAGCTCCTACAATGAGCAGTTCTTC. This encodes CSASPSSYNEQFF.

The rearrangement links TRBV4-1 to TRBJ2-2, with D possibly being TRBD1 (6 bases). The V gene lost 3 bases and the J gene lost 5 bases, with 13 bases spanning the gap. The CDR3 contains 15 residues. Germline V gene lookup returns CDR1 MGHRA and CDR2 YSYEKL. This CDR3 is CASSQANRDTGELFF. DNA for the CDR3: TGCGCCAGCAGCCAGGCTAACAGGGATACCGGGGAGCTGTTTTTT.

CDR3 in DNA: TGTGCCAGTAGTATAGGACTAGCGGGAGACAATGAGCAGTTCTTC. Amino acid sequence: CASSIGLAGDNEQFF. The V call is TRBV19, the J call TRBJ2-1, with TRBD2 matching over 12 bases. The germline V gene has CDR1 LNHDA and CDR2 SQIVND (reference sequence). With 1 base clipped from V and 5 bases from J, the junction kept 0 bases outside the gene matches. The CDR3 totals 15 residues.

This clone was observed a single time. The rearrangement uses TRBV5-6 and TRBJ2-4; maybe TRBD2 (5 bases). Trimming left V 0 bases short and J 8 bases short, with 12 bases between. Germline CDR1 is SGHDT and CDR2 is YYEEEE. The CDR3 length is 14 residues. CDR3 sequence reads: CASSLGRGIHIQYF. The CDR3 DNA reads as TGTGCCAGCAGCTTGGGTAGAGGGATCCACATTCAGTACTTC. The full variable domain, completed using reference TRBV5-6 and TRBJ2-4, is DAGVTQSPTHLIKTRGQQVTLRCSPKSGHDTVSWYQQALGQGPQFIFQYYEEEERQRGNFPDRFSGHQFPNYSSELNVNALLLGDSALYLCASSLGRGIHIQYFGAGTRLSVL.

The chain has TRBV2 and TRBJ2-1; TRBD2 matches at 13 bases. Germline values: CDR1 SNHLY, CDR2 FYNNEI. Trimming at V came to 7 bases and at J to 1 base, leaving 13 bases not matched to a gene. This CDR3 region has 19 residues. DNA of the CDR3: TGTGCCAGCAATACCCCGGGACTAGCGGGATTAGCTTCCTACAATGAGCAGTTCTTC. Translation: CASNTPGLAGLASYNEQFF.

This clone was counted between two and nine times. J is TRBJ1-2 and V is TRBV5-1, with D perhaps matching TRBD1 (6 bases). Germline CDR1 SGHRS, CDR2 YFSETQ. V was clipped by 3 bases and J by 2 bases, with 8 bases between them. This CDR3 has 13 residues. In nucleotides, the CDR3 is TGCGCCAGCAGCTCAGGACAGAACTATGGCTACACCTTC. It translates to CASSSGQNYGYTF.

J is TRBJ1-6 and V is TRBV28; D not certain. The CDR3 is 15 residues long. Trimming took off 3 bases at V and 6 bases at J, with 12 bases between the two ends. In germline, CDR1 is MDHEN, CDR2 SYDVKM. CDR3 sequence: CASSLGGIRNSPLHF. As DNA, the CDR3 is TGTGCCAGCAGTTTGGGCGGGATCCGTAATTCACCCCTCCACTTT. Supplemented by reference TRBV28 and TRBJ1-6, the full variable domain reads DVKVTQSSRYLVKRTGEKVFLECVQDMDHENMFWYRQDPGLGLRLIYFSYDVKMKEKGDIPEGYSVSREKKERFSLILESASTNQTSMYLCASSLGGIRNSPLHFGNGTRLTVT.

The chain employs TRBV2 and TRBJ2-1; D possibly corresponds to TRBD2 (6 bases). Trimming cost V 4 bases and J 9 bases, with 16 bases left between them. The CDR3 covers 14 residues. CDR1 is SNHLY and CDR2 is FYNNEI in the germline V gene. The CDR3, as DNA: TGTGCCAGCAGTGCCCTACCGGAGGGCGGTGAGCAGTTCTTC. This sequence encodes CASSALPEGGEQFF. Variable domain in full (rest from reference TRBV2 and TRBJ2-1): EPEVTQTPSHQVTQMGQEVILRCVPISNHLYFYWYRQILGQKVEFLVSFYNNEISEKSEIFDDQFSVERPDGSNFTLKIRSTKLEDSAMYFCASSALPEGGEQFFGPGTRLTVL.

The table lists this clone with a few counts. CDR3 sequence: CASSNNGQGNTGELFF. Written as DNA, the CDR3 is TGCGCCAGCAGCAACAACGGACAGGGGAACACCGGGGAGCTGTTTTTT. The chain has TRBV5-1 and TRBJ2-2, with 8 nucleotides matching TRBD1. CDR1 and CDR2 (germline): SGHRS, YFSETQ. V lost 4 bases, J lost 1 base, and 6 bases stayed unmatched. This CDR3 comprises 16 residues.

The V call is TRBV30, the J call TRBJ1-5; D remains unclear. Germline CDR1 and CDR2: GTSNPN and SVGIG (reference sequence). The CDR3 covers 16 residues. V lost 3 bases and J lost 0, with 15 bases in between. CDR3 nucleotide sequence: TGTGCCTGGAGCGGACGGCGGGTCTATAGCAATCAGCCCCAGCATTTT. Encoded protein: CAWSGRRVYSNQPQHF.

The chain employs TRBV5-4 and TRBJ2-3; D is perhaps TRBD2 (6 bases). The CDR3 totals 16 residues. Between the trimmed V and J ends, which lost 0 bases and 1 base, there was a span of 12 bases. The germline V gene encodes CDR1 SGHNT and CDR2 YYREEE (reference sequence). The CDR3 DNA is TGTGCCAGCAGCTTGGTGCCCAGGAGGGGCACAGATACGCAGTATTTT. Its protein product is CASSLVPRRGTDTQYF.

The genes are TRBV9 and TRBJ2-5, with 10 bases aligning to TRBD2. V was pared by 0 bases and J by 2 bases, with 10 bases of the junction left unmatched. CDR3 length equals 18 residues. Per the germline V gene, CDR1 is SGDLS and CDR2 is YYNGEE. CDR3 residues: CASSVGLGLAGEQETQYF. As DNA, the CDR3 is TGTGCCAGCAGCGTAGGCCTAGGGCTAGCGGGAGAACAAGAGACCCAGTACTTC. Full variable domain (outside the CDR3, taken from reference TRBV9 and TRBJ2-5): DSGVTQTPKHLITATGQRVTLRCSPRSGDLSVYWYQQSLDQGLQFLIQYYNGEERAKGNILERFSAQQFPDLHSELNLSSLELGDSALYFCASSVGLGLAGEQETQYFGPGTRLLVL.

V usage is TRBV27 and J usage is TRBJ2-7; 12 bases are a match to TRBD2. The germline gives CDR1 MNHEY, CDR2 SMNVEV (reference sequence). The CDR3 runs 17 residues. The ends lost 6 bases at V and 0 bases at J; junction bases unmatched: 9. CDR3 protein: CASSLRTSGASSYEQYF. The CDR3 coding sequence is TGTGCCAGCAGCCTCAGGACTAGCGGGGCGAGCTCCTACGAGCAGTACTTC.

The rearrangement links TRBV7-2 to TRBJ2-7; 9 bases match TRBD2. CDR3 length equals 16 residues. Unmatched junction bases numbered 10, after V lost 5 bases and J lost 2 bases. Germline CDR1 SGHTA, CDR2 FQGNSA. The CDR3 region has the DNA TGTGCCAGCAGCCCATTGGGGAGCGGGAGGACCTACGAGCAGTACTTC. Its protein product is CASSPLGSGRTYEQYF.

The gene calls are TRBV10-3 and TRBJ2-1, with D perhaps TRBD2 (5 bases). Germline V gene data show CDR1 as ENHRY and CDR2 as SYGVKD. The V and J ends lost 0 bases and 7 bases respectively, with 16 bases between them. The CDR3 consists of 16 residues. The chain's CDR3 is CAISESTWESFNEQFF. CDR3 in DNA: TGTGCCATCAGTGAGTCGACGTGGGAGTCGTTTAATGAGCAGTTCTTC.

Only one count was recorded for this clone. This rearrangement joins TRBV6-4 to TRBJ1-1; 8 positions agree with TRBD1. The CDR3 covers 14 residues. The V segment lost 5 bases and the J segment 1 base; nucleotides outside the gene matches: 3. Germline CDR1 MRHNA, CDR2 SNTAGT. The CDR3 sequence: CASSPDRGNTEAFF. DNA for the CDR3: TGTGCCAGCAGTCCAGACAGGGGGAACACTGAAGCTTTCTTT.

This chain uses TRBV5-4 with TRBJ2-2; 7 nucleotides line up with TRBD2. Losses at the gene ends were 6 bases for V and 7 bases for J; bases not matched to a gene: 12. Germline CDR1 and CDR2: SGHNT and YYREEE (reference sequence). CDR3 length equals 15 residues. CDR3: CASNPGGGPVGELFF. In DNA form, the CDR3 reads TGTGCCAGCAATCCTGGGGGAGGGCCGGTCGGGGAGCTGTTTTTT.

The V and J genes are TRBV19 and TRBJ1-2; possible D gene TRBD1, 5 bases. V was clipped by 5 bases and J by 0 bases, with 19 bases between them. CDR3 length: 17 residues. Germline assignment: CDR1 LNHDA and CDR2 SQIVND (reference sequence). The CDR3 sequence: CASSPRTRLVANYGYTF. Written as DNA, the CDR3 is TGTGCCAGTAGTCCGCGGACAAGGCTCGTAGCTAACTATGGCTACACCTTC.

J is TRBJ1-2 and V is TRBV30; D might be TRBD1 (6 bases). The germline gives CDR1 GTSNPN, CDR2 SVGIG (reference sequence). The CDR3 consists of 14 residues. Trimming removed 5 bases at V and 1 base at J, with 14 bases between. CDR3 amino acids: CAWVRQVDNYGYTF. The CDR3 DNA follows: TGTGCCTGGGTGAGACAGGTGGATAACTATGGCTACACCTTC.

This clone has a single count. The genes are TRBV4-1 and TRBJ2-7, with 7 bases aligning to TRBD2. This CDR3 has 14 amino acids. Trimming removed 4 bases from V and 3 bases from J; junction bases left unmatched: 6. Germline V CDR1 and CDR2: MGHRA, YSYEKL. The chain's CDR3 is CASSRSSGYYEQYF. In nucleotides, the CDR3 is TGCGCCAGCAGCCGCTCTAGCGGTTACTACGAGCAGTACTTC.

This clone was picked up a small number of times. The V and J genes are TRBV28 and TRBJ2-5; 8 nucleotides agree with TRBD2. CDR3 length equals 15 residues. Trimming at V came to 2 bases and at J to 0 bases, leaving 2 bases not matched to a gene. Germline V gene lookup returns CDR1 MDHEN and CDR2 SYDVKM. DNA of the CDR3: TGTGCCAGCAGTTTACCGGGGGGGTACCAAGAGACCCAGTACTTC. This gives the protein CASSLPGGYQETQYF. Using reference TRBV28 and TRBJ2-5 for the parts outside the CDR3, the full variable domain is DVKVTQSSRYLVKRTGEKVFLECVQDMDHENMFWYRQDPGLGLRLIYFSYDVKMKEKGDIPEGYSVSREKKERFSLILESASTNQTSMYLCASSLPGGYQETQYFGPGTRLLVL.

The genes are TRBV7-2 and TRBJ1-5; a possible D gene is TRBD1 (6 bases). This CDR3 is built from 14 residues. Germline values: CDR1 SGHTA, CDR2 FQGNSA. Trimming removed 4 bases at V and 3 bases at J, with 10 bases between. CDR3: CASSSTGSNQPQHF. In nucleotides, the CDR3 is TGTGCCAGCAGCTCCACAGGGTCCAATCAGCCCCAGCATTTT.

The chain links TRBV5-6 to TRBJ2-1; no clear D. The CDR3 is made up of 18 amino acids. Germline lookup yields CDR1 SGHDT and CDR2 YYEEEE. Trimming left V 3 bases short and J 0 bases short, with 19 bases between. CDR3 sequence reads: CASSSALRRLSSYNEQFF. The CDR3 region has the DNA TGTGCCAGCAGCTCAGCCCTACGGCGGCTGAGCTCCTACAATGAGCAGTTCTTC.